The 9 T cell receptor beta chains below were found in one sample sequenced in a study of blood T cell repertoires in COVID-19. Sequencing was performed with immunoSEQ multiplex PCR; in TCRdb, only in-frame clones are kept and a portion is missing. The sample comprises 150,000 or so clones, 84% of which are singletons, and about 7.2% rests with the top ten. The sample consisted of peripheral blood. These receptors were collected from a woman aged 45-65 years in a cohort sampled during active or convalescent COVID-19.

This chain uses TRBV7-3 with TRBJ2-6; D perhaps matches TRBD1 (5 bases). CDR1 and CDR2 (germline): SGHTA, FQGTGA. The V and J ends lost 5 bases and 4 bases respectively, with 12 bases between them. CDR3 size: 15 residues. The CDR3 region is CASSPQGLGANVLTF. The DNA for the CDR3 is TGTGCCAGCAGCCCTCAGGGTCTCGGGGCCAACGTCCTGACTTTC. Combining the CDR3 with reference TRBV7-3 and TRBJ2-6 gives the whole variable domain GAGVSQTPSNKVTEKGKYVELRCDPISGHTALYWYRQSLGQGPEFLIYFQGTGAADDSGLPNDRFFAVRPEGSVSTLKIQRTERGDSAVYLCASSPQGLGANVLTFGAGSRLTVL.

The chain links TRBV7-6 to TRBJ2-5, with 9 bases that match TRBD1. Germline CDR1 reads SGHVS; CDR2 reads FNYEAQ. Germline trimming cut 3 bases from V and 5 bases from J; bases unmatched to any gene: 10. The CDR3 has 16 amino acids. In nucleotides, the CDR3 is TGTGCCAGCAGCTTGATGGACAGGGGTCGTGCGGAGACCCAGTACTTC. Translation gives CASSLMDRGRAETQYF.

In its sample, this clone was seen once. This chain joins TRBV19 and TRBJ1-5; 7 bases align to TRBD1. The CDR3 consists of 15 residues. Per germline, CDR1 LNHDA and CDR2 SQIVND (reference sequence). Losses at the gene ends were 5 bases for V and 2 bases for J; bases not matched to a gene: 6. CDR3 DNA sequence: TGTGCCAGTAGTCCACAGGGGAATGGCAATCAGCCCCAGCATTTT. Translating gives CASSPQGNGNQPQHF. Using reference TRBV19 and TRBJ1-5 for the parts outside the CDR3, the full variable domain is DGGITQSPKYLFRKEGQNVTLSCEQNLNHDAMYWYRQDPGQGLRLIYYSQIVNDFQKGDIAEGYSVSREKKESFPLTVTSAQKNPTAFYLCASSPQGNGNQPQHFGDGTRLSIL.

The V and J genes are TRBV11-1 and TRBJ1-6; maybe TRBD1 (5 bases). Looked up from germline, CDR1 is SGHAT and CDR2 is FQDESV (reference sequence). The CDR3 extends over 15 amino acids. V was trimmed by 6 bases and J by 7 bases, leaving 16 bases between them. This CDR3 reads CASRPGRQGNSPLHF. CDR3 DNA sequence: TGTGCCAGCAGACCAGGGAGGCAGGGCAATTCACCCCTCCACTTT.

The rearrangement links TRBV6-5 to TRBJ1-1; no reliable D call. Between the trimmed V and J ends, which lost 6 bases and 0 bases, there was a span of 5 bases. Germline CDR1 MNHEY, CDR2 SVGAGI. CDR3 length equals 12 residues. The CDR3 sequence: CASSQVNTEAFF. The CDR3 bases are TGTGCCAGCAGCCAGGTGAACACTGAAGCTTTCTTT.

CDR3: CASSRDRGWTEAFF. CDR3 bases: TGTGCCAGCAGCCGGGACAGGGGGTGGACGGAAGCTTTCTTT. J is TRBJ1-1 and V is TRBV6-5, with 11 bases identical to TRBD1. This CDR3 spans 14 amino acids. The germline V gene encodes CDR1 MNHEY and CDR2 SVGAGI. Unmatched junction bases numbered 8, after V lost 6 bases and J lost 8 bases.

The chain employs TRBV27 and TRBJ2-1; 7 nucleotides agree with TRBD1. CDR1 is MNHEY and CDR2 is SMNVEV in the germline V gene (reference sequence). The CDR3 is 13 amino acids. V was clipped by 5 bases and J by 5 bases; unmatched bases: 3. The CDR3 DNA reads as TGTGCCAGCAGTCCGGGACAGAACAATGAGCAGTTCTTC. This gives the protein CASSPGQNNEQFF.

This chain uses TRBV30 with TRBJ2-7, with 12 bases matching TRBD2. The V segment lost 3 bases and the J segment 6 bases; nucleotides outside the gene matches: 6. The CDR3 runs to 14 residues. CDR1 and CDR2 from the germline V gene are GTSNPN and SVGIG (reference sequence). CDR3 nucleotide sequence: TGTGCCTGGAGCCGGACTAGCGGGGCCCTCGAGCAGTACTTC. Encoded protein: CAWSRTSGALEQYF.

In its sample, this clone was seen once. This sequence joins TRBV7-2 and TRBJ1-1; perhaps TRBD1 as D (6 bases). Germline assignment: CDR1 SGHTA and CDR2 FQGNSA. This CDR3 is built from 14 residues. The V end lost 3 bases, the J end lost 4 bases, and 12 bases lay between the germline ends. In nucleotides, the CDR3 is TGTGCCAGCAGCTTGGACAGTGGGAGCACTGAAGCTTTCTTT. Protein sequence: CASSLDSGSTEAFF. Using reference TRBV7-2 and TRBJ1-1 for the parts outside the CDR3, the full variable domain is GAGVSQSPSNKVTEKGKDVELRCDPISGHTALYWYRQSLGQGLEFLIYFQGNSAPDKSGLPSDRFSAERTGGSVSTLTIQRTQQEDSAVYLCASSLDSGSTEAFFGQGTRLTVV.